What follows are 8 T cell receptor beta chains derived from one specimen sequenced in a study of blood T cell repertoires in COVID-19. Clones were read by immunoSEQ multiplex PCR, and TCRdb kept only the in-frame ones, dropping some. The sample has under 140,000 clones, around 90% seen once. Input material: peripheral blood. The receptors were gathered from a human donor in a cohort sampled during active COVID-19.

This chain joins TRBV5-1 and TRBJ2-3, with 12 bases fitting TRBD1. The CDR3 has 15 amino acids. V shed 5 bases, J shed 6 bases, and the junction held 7 bases outside the gene matches. The germline gives CDR1 SGHRS, CDR2 YFSETQ. The CDR3 reads CASRAGQGASDTQYF. CDR3 nucleotide sequence: TGCGCCAGCAGGGCGGGACAGGGGGCGTCGGATACGCAGTATTTT. Drawing the rest from reference TRBV5-1 and TRBJ2-3, the complete variable domain is KAGVTQTPRYLIKTRGQQVTLSCSPISGHRSVSWYQQTPGQGLQFLFEYFSETQRNKGNFPGRFSGRQFSNSRSEMNVSTLELGDSALYLCASRAGQGASDTQYFGPGTRLTVL.

The V call is TRBV9, the J call TRBJ1-2; TRBD1 is a possible D gene (5 bases). V was cut by 1 base and J by 4 bases, with 11 bases left in between. The germline V gene has CDR1 SGDLS and CDR2 YYNGEE. The CDR3 runs 14 residues. The CDR3 loop reads CASSVQGTTYGYTF. As DNA, the CDR3 is TGTGCCAGCAGCGTACAAGGGACTACCTATGGCTACACCTTC. Combining the CDR3 with reference TRBV9 and TRBJ1-2 gives the whole variable domain DSGVTQTPKHLITATGQRVTLRCSPRSGDLSVYWYQQSLDQGLQFLIQYYNGEERAKGNILERFSAQQFPDLHSELNLSSLELGDSALYFCASSVQGTTYGYTFGSGTRLTVV.

The chain employs TRBV4-3 and TRBJ2-2; unclear D gene. The CDR3 has 15 residues. Germline CDR1 reads LGHNA; CDR2 reads YSLEER. Trimming took 5 bases from V and 1 from J, leaving 11 bases between them. CDR3 in amino acids: CASSLQAQNTGELFF. The CDR3, as DNA: TGCGCCAGCAGCTTACAAGCGCAGAACACCGGGGAGCTGTTTTTT.

The chain carries TRBV7-9 and TRBJ2-3; D possibly corresponds to TRBD1 (5 bases). This CDR3 region has 13 residues. V lost 2 bases to trimming and J lost 4 bases, with 7 bases between them. Germline assignment: CDR1 SEHNR and CDR2 FQNEAQ (reference sequence). The CDR3 DNA reads as TGTGCCAGCAGCTTACAGGGTTCAGATACGCAGTATTTT. It codes for CASSLQGSDTQYF.

The rearrangement joins TRBV6-5 to TRBJ2-1; the match to TRBD2 covers 7 bases. Trimming at V came to 6 bases and at J to 0 bases, leaving 5 bases not matched to a gene. Germline V gives CDR1 MNHEY, CDR2 SVGAGI. This CDR3 is built from 15 residues. The CDR3, as DNA: TGTGCCAGCAGAAGGGACTATAGCTCCTACAATGAGCAGTTCTTC. It translates to CASRRDYSSYNEQFF.

This clone has only one observation. V and J are TRBV30 and TRBJ1-2; 9 bases agree with TRBD1. Germline CDR1 is GTSNPN and CDR2 is SVGIG (reference sequence). This CDR3 is 17 amino acids long. V was clipped by 2 bases and J by 7 bases; unmatched bases: 17. The CDR3 DNA reads as TGTGCCTGGAGTTCTTCAGGGACAGGGCTACCAAAGAGTGGCTACACCTTC. This encodes CAWSSSGTGLPKSGYTF.

This chain uses TRBV27 with TRBJ2-5; the D gene is possibly TRBD1 (6 bases). CDR3 length: 16 residues. V shed 7 bases and J shed 5 bases, with 23 bases lying between them. Germline V CDR1 and CDR2: MNHEY, SMNVEV (reference sequence). CDR3 in DNA: TGTGCCAGCATGTCGACCGGAATACAGGGCCCCGAGACCCAGTACTTC. Residues: CASMSTGIQGPETQYF.

V and J are TRBV6-5 and TRBJ2-5, with a possible D match to TRBD1 (6 bases). The V gene lost 5 bases and the J gene lost 2 bases, with 12 bases spanning the gap. CDR1 and CDR2 from the germline V gene are MNHEY and SVGAGI. This CDR3 is 14 amino acids long. This CDR3 reads CASSPYREQETQYF. DNA for the CDR3: TGTGCCAGCAGTCCATACAGGGAGCAAGAGACCCAGTACTTC.